This T cell receptor beta chain was captured in a study of glioma-infiltrating T cells after dendritic cell vaccination. Regarding this clone: The antigen is undetermined.

The PCR used 60 V beta and 13 J beta primers. Profiled with immunoSEQ multiplex PCR; TCRdb holds only in-frame clones, not every one. The sample lists approximately 48,000 clones, 65% to 90% occurring once. PBMC sampling occurred before vaccination, two weeks after the third dose, and at progression. Findings and limits, study-wide: Few patients contributed both blood and tumor specimens. No direct clonality-survival link was found; a diverse polyclonal response may matter.

Germline CDR1 is MRHNA and CDR2 is SNTAGT. CDR3 length: 15 residues. Trimming shortened V by 0 bases and J by 9 bases, and 17 bases separated the two germline ends. This clonotype was obtained from a human donor with glioblastoma. The input for sequencing was blood, taken before dendritic cell vaccination. The rearrangement joins TRBV6-4 to TRBJ1-1; D ambiguous. Here the CDR3 DNA reads TGTGCCAGCAGTGACTCGGGCGGCGGGATTACAAAAGCTTTCTTT. It translates to CASSDSGGGITKAFF.